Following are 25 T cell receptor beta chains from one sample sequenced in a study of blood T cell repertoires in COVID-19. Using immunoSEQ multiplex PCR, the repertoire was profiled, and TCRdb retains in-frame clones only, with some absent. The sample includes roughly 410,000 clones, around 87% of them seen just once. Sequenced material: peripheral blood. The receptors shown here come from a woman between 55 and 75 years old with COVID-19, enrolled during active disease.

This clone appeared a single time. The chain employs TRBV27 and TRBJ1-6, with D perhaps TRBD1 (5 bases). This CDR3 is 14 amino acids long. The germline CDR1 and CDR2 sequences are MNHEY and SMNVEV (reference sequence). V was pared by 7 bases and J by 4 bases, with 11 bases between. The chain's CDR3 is CASTTDRYNSPLHF. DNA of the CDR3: TGTGCCAGCACTACCGACAGATATAATTCACCCCTCCACTTT.

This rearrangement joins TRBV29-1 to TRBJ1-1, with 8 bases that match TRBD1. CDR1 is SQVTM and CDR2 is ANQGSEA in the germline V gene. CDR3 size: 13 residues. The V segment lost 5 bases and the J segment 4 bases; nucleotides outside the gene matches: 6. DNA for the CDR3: TGCAGCGTTCAGGGGGCTTTAGGCACTGAAGCTTTCTTT. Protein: CSVQGALGTEAFF.

The CDR3 loop is CASSFPRGVAGLYNEQFF. CDR3 nucleotide sequence: TGTGCCAGCAGCTTTCCAAGAGGGGTAGCGGGGTTATACAATGAGCAGTTCTTC. The chain recombines TRBV11-3 with TRBJ2-1; 8 bases align to TRBD2. The CDR3 loop spans 18 amino acids. Per germline, CDR1 SGHNT and CDR2 YENEEA. The trim removed 3 bases at V and 4 bases at J, leaving 14 bases unmatched.

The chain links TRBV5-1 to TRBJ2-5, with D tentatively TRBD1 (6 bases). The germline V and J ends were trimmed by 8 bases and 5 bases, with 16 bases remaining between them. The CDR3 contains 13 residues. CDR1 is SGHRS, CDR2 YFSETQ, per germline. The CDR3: CASRKQGSETQYF. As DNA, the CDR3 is TGCGCCAGTAGGAAACAGGGATCGGAGACCCAGTACTTC.

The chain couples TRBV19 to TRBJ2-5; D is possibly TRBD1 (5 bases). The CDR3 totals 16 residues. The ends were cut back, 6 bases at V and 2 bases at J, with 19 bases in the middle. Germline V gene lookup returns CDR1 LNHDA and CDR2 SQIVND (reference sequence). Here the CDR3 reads CASRPQGVMAQETQYF. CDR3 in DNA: TGTGCCAGTAGGCCGCAGGGTGTTATGGCTCAAGAGACCCAGTACTTC. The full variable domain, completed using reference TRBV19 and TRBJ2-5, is DGGITQSPKYLFRKEGQNVTLSCEQNLNHDAMYWYRQDPGQGLRLIYYSQIVNDFQKGDIAEGYSVSREKKESFPLTVTSAQKNPTAFYLCASRPQGVMAQETQYFGPGTRLLVL.

In nucleotides, the CDR3 is TGTGCCAGCAGCCAGCTAGCGGGCCAGGCCTACGAGCAGTACTTC. Protein sequence: CASSQLAGQAYEQYF. The gene calls are TRBV3-1 (or the pseudogene TRBV3-2) and TRBJ2-7; TRBD2 aligns across 8 bases. V gave up 3 bases and J gave up 2 bases; unmatched junction bases: 6. CDR1 and CDR2 from the germline V gene are LGHDT and YNNKEL (reference sequence). There are 15 residues in the CDR3.

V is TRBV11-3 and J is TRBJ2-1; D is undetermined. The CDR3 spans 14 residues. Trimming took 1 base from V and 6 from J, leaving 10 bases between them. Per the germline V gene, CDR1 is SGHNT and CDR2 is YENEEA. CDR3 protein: CASSLGLPGNEQFF. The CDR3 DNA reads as TGTGCCAGCAGCTTAGGCCTCCCGGGCAATGAGCAGTTCTTC. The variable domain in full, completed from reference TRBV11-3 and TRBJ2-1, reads EAGVVQSPRYKIIEKKQPVAFWCNPISGHNTLYWYLQNLGQGPELLIRYENEEAVDDSQLPKDRFSAERLKGVDSTLKIQPAELGDSAVYLCASSLGLPGNEQFFGPGTRLTVL.

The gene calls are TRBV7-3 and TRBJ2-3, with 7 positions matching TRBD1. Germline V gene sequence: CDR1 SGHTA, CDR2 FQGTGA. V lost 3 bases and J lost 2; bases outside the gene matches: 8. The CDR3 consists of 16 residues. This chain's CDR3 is CASSLDRQSFTDTQYF. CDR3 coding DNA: TGTGCCAGCAGCTTGGACAGGCAGAGTTTCACAGATACGCAGTATTTT.

In DNA, the CDR3 is TGCAGCGTTGAACAGGGGGCCCAAGAGACCCAGTACTTC. This sequence encodes CSVEQGAQETQYF. This chain uses TRBV29-1 with TRBJ2-5; TRBD1 matches 8 bases. Unmatched junction bases numbered 0, after V lost 2 bases and J lost 1 base. Per the germline V gene, CDR1 is SQVTM and CDR2 is ANQGSEA. The CDR3 covers 13 residues.

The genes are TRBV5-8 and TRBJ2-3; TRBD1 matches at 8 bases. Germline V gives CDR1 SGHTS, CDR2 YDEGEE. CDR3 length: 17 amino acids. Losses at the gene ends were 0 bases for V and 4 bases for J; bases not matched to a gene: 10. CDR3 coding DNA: TGTGCCAGCAGCTTGGTTCGCAGGGGGCAAGTGGCAGATACGCAGTATTTT. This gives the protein CASSLVRRGQVADTQYF. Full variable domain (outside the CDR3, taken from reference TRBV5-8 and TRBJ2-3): EAGVTQSPTHLIKTRGQQATLRCSPISGHTSVYWYQQALGLGLQFLLWYDEGEERNRGNFPPRFSGRQFPNYSSELNVNALELEDSALYLCASSLVRRGQVADTQYFGPGTRLTVL.

DNA of the CDR3: TGTGCCAGCAGCTTAAAGGGGACTAGCGGGGACGGGGGCACCGGGGAGCTGTTTTTT. Its protein product is CASSLKGTSGDGGTGELFF. V usage is TRBV7-3 and J usage is TRBJ2-2, with TRBD2 matching 13 bases. Germline CDR1 reads SGHTA; CDR2 reads FQGTGA. J was trimmed by 4 bases and V by 1 base; bases with no gene match: 9. The CDR3 covers 19 residues.

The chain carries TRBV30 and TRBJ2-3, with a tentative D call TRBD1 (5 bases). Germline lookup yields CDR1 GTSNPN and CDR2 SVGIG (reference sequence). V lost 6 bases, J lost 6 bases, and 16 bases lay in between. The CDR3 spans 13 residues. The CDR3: CACQTELKDTQYF. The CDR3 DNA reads TGTGCCTGCCAGACAGAACTAAAGGATACGCAGTATTTT.

The CDR3 DNA follows: TGTGCCAGCAGCGTAAGAGGAGGGTCGGCAACTGAAGCTTTCTTT. This sequence encodes CASSVRGGSATEAFF. The V and J genes are TRBV9 and TRBJ1-1; unclear D gene. The length of the CDR3 is 15 residues. From germline, CDR1 is SGDLS and CDR2 YYNGEE. The V gene lost 1 base and the J gene lost 5 bases, with 15 bases spanning the gap.

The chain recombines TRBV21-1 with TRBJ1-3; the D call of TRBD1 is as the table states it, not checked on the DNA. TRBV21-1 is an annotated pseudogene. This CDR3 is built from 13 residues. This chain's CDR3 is CARDRGSGNTIYF. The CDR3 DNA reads TGTGCCAGGGACAGGGGTTCTGGAAACACCATATATTTT.

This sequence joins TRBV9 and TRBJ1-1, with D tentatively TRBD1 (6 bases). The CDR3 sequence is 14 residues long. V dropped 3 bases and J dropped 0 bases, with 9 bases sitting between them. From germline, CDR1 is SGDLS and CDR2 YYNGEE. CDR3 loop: CASSAQGMNTEAFF. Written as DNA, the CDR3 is TGTGCCAGCAGCGCCCAGGGGATGAACACTGAAGCTTTCTTT.

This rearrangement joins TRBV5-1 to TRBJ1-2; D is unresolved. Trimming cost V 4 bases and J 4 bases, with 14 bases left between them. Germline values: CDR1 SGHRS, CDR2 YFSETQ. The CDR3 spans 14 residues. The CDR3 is CASSLGVSGYGYTF. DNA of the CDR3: TGCGCCAGCAGCCTAGGAGTCTCCGGCTATGGCTACACCTTC.

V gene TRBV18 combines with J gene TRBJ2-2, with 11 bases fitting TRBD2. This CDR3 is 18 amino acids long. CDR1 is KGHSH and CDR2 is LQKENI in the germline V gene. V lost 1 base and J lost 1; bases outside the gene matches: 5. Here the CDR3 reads CASSPRPSGGQNTGELFF. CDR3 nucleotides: TGTGCCAGCTCACCACGTCCTAGCGGGGGGCAGAACACCGGGGAGCTGTTTTTT.

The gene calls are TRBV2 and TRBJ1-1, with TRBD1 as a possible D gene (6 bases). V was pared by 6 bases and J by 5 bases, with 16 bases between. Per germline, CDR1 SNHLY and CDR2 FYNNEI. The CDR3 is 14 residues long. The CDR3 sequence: CASSATGRGTEAFF. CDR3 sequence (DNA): TGTGCCAGCAGCGCCACAGGGAGGGGTACTGAAGCTTTCTTT.

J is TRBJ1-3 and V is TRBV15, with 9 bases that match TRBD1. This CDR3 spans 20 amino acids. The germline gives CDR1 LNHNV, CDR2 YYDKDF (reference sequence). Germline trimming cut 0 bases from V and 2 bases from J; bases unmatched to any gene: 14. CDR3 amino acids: CATSRDNRDRALGTGNTIYF. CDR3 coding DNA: TGTGCCACCAGCAGAGACAACCGGGACAGGGCCTTGGGAACTGGAAACACCATATATTTT.

The DNA of the CDR3 is TGTGCCAGCAGTGAGCCGGGACAGAACTATGGCTACACCTTC. Translated, it gives CASSEPGQNYGYTF. The genes are TRBV6-1 and TRBJ1-2; 7 bases match TRBD1. Germline assignment: CDR1 MNHNS and CDR2 SASEGT. Trimming took 3 bases from V and 2 from J; bases not matched to a gene: 3. The length of the CDR3 is 14 residues.

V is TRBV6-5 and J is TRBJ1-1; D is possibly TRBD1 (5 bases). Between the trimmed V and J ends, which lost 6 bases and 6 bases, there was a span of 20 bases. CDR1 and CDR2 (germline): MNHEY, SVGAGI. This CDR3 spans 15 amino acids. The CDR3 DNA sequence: TGTGCCAGCAGCTTTCTTGGGACTAAAAGGGCTGAAGCTTTCTTT. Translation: CASSFLGTKRAEAFF.

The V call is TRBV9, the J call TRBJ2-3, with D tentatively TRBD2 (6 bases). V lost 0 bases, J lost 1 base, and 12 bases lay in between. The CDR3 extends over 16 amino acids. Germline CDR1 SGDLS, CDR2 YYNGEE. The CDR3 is CASSVGSGFGTDTQYF. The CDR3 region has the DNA TGTGCCAGCAGCGTAGGGAGCGGGTTTGGCACAGATACGCAGTATTTT.

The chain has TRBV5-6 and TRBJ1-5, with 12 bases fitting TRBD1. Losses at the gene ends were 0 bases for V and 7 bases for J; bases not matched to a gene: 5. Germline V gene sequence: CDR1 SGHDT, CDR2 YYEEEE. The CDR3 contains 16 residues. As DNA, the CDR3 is TGTGCCAGCAGCTTGGCCGGGACAGGGGGCGGGCAGCCCCAGCATTTT. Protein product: CASSLAGTGGGQPQHF.

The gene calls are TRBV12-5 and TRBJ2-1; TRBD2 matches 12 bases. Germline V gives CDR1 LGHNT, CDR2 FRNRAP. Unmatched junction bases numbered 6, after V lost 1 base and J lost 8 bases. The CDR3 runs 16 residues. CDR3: CASGLGLAGGEDEQFF. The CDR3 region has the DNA TGTGCTAGTGGTTTGGGTCTAGCGGGGGGGGAGGATGAGCAGTTCTTC.

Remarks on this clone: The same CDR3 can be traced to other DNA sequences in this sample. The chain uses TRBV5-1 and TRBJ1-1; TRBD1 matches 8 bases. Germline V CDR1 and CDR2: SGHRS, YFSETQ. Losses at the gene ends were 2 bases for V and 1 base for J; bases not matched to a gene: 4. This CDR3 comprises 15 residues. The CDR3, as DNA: TGCGCCAGCAGCTTCATAACAGGGGGGAACACTGAAGCTTTCTTT. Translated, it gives CASSFITGGNTEAFF.